This T cell receptor (beta chain) is from a study of control samples from healthy donors and cancer patients. The data were produced by immunoSEQ multiplex PCR, yet TCRdb's version contains in-frame clones alone and is incomplete. The table includes about 190,000 clones, approximately 91% detected once. This receptor was obtained from a man aged 25-40 years in good health. The specimen sequenced was blood.

For the CDR3, the DNA is TGTGCCAGCAGCCCCGCAGGCGTTAAGAACACTGAAGCTTTCTTT. This gives the protein CASSPAGVKNTEAFF. The genes are TRBV6-6 and TRBJ1-1; D remains unclear. There are 15 residues in the CDR3. The germline gives CDR1 MNHNY, CDR2 SVGAGI (reference sequence). The V end was cut by 6 bases, the J end by 1 base, with 15 bases between.